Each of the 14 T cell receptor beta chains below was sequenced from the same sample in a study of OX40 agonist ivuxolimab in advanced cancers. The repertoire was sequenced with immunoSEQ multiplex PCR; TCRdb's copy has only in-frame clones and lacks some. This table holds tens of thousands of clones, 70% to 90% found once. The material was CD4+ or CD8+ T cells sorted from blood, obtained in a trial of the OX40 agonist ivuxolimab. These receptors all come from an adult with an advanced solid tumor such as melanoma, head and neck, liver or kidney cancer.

CDR3 loop: CASSPFGENSGNTIYF. DNA of the CDR3: TGTGCCAGTAGTCCCTTTGGCGAGAACTCTGGAAACACCATATATTTT. The chain couples TRBV19 to TRBJ1-3, with D unresolved. Trimming pared 5 bases from V and 0 bases from J, leaving 14 bases between. The length of the CDR3 is 16 residues. Per the germline V gene, CDR1 is LNHDA and CDR2 is SQIVND (reference sequence).

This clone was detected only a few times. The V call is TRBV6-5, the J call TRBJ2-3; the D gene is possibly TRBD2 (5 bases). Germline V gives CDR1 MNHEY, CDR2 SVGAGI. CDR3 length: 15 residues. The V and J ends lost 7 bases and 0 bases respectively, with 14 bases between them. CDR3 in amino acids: CASTLRGASTDTQYF. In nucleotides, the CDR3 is TGTGCCAGCACCCTTCGGGGAGCTAGCACAGATACGCAGTATTTT.

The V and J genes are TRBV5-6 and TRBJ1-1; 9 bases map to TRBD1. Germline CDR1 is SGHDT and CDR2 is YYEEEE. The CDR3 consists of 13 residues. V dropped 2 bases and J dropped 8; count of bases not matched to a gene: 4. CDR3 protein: CASSLNRGREAFF. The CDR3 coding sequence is TGTGCCAGCAGCTTAAACAGGGGGCGGGAAGCTTTCTTT.

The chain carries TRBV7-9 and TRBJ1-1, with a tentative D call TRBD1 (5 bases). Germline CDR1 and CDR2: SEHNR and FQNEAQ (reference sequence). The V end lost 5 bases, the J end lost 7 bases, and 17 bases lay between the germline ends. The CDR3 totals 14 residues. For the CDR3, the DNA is TGTGCCAGCAGCCAAGCGGGCGGCAGGGATGAAGCTTTCTTT. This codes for CASSQAGGRDEAFF.

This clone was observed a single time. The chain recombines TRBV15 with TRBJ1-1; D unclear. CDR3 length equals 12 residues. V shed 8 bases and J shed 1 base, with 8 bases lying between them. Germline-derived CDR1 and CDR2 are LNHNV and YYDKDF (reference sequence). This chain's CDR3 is CATGKQNTEAFF. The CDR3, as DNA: TGTGCCACCGGAAAACAGAACACTGAAGCTTTCTTT.

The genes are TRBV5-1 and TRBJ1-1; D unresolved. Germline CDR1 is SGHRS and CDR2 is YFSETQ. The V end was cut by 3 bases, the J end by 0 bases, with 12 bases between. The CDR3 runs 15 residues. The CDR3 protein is CASSSGGQLNTEAFF. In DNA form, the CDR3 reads TGCGCCAGCAGCTCTGGCGGGCAGTTGAACACTGAAGCTTTCTTT.

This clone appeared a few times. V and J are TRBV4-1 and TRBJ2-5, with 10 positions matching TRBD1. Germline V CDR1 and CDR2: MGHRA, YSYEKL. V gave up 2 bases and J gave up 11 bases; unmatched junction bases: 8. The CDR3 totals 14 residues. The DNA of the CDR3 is TGCGCCAGCAGCCAAAAGGGACAGGGGAACCTACAGTACTTC. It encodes CASSQKGQGNLQYF.

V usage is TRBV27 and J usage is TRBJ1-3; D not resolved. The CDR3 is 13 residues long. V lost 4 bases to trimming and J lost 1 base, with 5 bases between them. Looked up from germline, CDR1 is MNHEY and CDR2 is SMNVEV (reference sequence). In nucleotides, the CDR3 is TGTGCCAGCAGTTACAGTTCTGGAAACACCATATATTTT. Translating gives CASSYSSGNTIYF.

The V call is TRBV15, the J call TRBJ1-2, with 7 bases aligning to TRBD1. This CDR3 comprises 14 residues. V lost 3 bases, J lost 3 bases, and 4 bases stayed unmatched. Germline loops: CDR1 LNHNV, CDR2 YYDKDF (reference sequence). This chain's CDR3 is CATSSRDRHYGYTF. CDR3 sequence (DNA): TGTGCCACCAGCAGTCGGGACAGACACTATGGCTACACCTTC. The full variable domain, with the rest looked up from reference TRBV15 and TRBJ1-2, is DAMVIQNPRYQVTQFGKPVTLSCSQTLNHNVMYWYQQKSSQAPKLLFHYYDKDFNNEADTPDNFQSRRPNTSFCFLDIRSPGLGDTAMYLCATSSRDRHYGYTFGSGTRLTVV.

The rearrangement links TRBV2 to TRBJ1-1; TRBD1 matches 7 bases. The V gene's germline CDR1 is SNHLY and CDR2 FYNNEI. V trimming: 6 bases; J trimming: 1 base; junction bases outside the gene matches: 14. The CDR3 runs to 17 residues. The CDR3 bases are TGTGCCAGCAGCCGCTTCACGGGGGGACAGACGAACACTGAAGCTTTCTTT. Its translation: CASSRFTGGQTNTEAFF.

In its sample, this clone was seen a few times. CDR3 DNA sequence: TGTGCCAGTAGTAACACAGGCCCCAATCAGCCCCAGCATTTT. Its protein product is CASSNTGPNQPQHF. The chain is built from TRBV19 and TRBJ1-5, with D possibly being TRBD1 (5 bases). This CDR3 has 14 amino acids. Germline V gene lookup returns CDR1 LNHDA and CDR2 SQIVND (reference sequence). The V gene lost 4 bases and the J gene lost 3 bases, with 10 bases spanning the gap.

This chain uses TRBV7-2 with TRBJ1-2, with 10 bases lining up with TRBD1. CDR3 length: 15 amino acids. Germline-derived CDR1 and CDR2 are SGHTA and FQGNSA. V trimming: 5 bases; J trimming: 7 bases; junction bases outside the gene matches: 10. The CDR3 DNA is TGTGCCAGCAGCCTTTTCGGGACAGGGGTGGTTGGCTACACCTTC. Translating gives CASSLFGTGVVGYTF.

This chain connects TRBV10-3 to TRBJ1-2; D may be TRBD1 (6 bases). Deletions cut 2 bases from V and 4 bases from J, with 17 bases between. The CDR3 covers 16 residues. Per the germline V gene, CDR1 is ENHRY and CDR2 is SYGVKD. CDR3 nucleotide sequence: TGTGCCATCAGTGAGCGTTTTTCAGGGGAGGGCTATGGCTACACCTTC. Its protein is CAISERFSGEGYGYTF.

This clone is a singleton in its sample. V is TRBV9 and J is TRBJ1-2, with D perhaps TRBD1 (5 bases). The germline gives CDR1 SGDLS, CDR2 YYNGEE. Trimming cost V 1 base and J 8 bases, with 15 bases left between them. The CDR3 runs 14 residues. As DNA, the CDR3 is TGTGCCAGCAGCGTACCTCCGGGAGGGGAAGGCTACACCTTC. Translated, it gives CASSVPPGGEGYTF.